One and the same sample provided the 13 T cell receptor beta chains below, sequenced in a study. Each CDR3 protein is one row after TCRdb ran MiXCR on the 5' RACE reads. The table includes several thousand distinct CDR3 sequences, around a third detected once. Specimen: tumor-infiltrating memory CD4+ T cells sorted from the breast tumor. Subset specified: memory CD4+ T cells, CD4+CD45RO+CD25-. Receptor source: a female donor with breast cancer.

This clonotype occurred many times. The chain employs TRBV6-6 and TRBJ2-3; D may be TRBD2 (5 bases). The CDR3 totals 14 residues. V was clipped by 5 bases and J by 6 bases, with 15 bases between them. CDR1 and CDR2 (germline): MNHNY, SVGAGI (reference sequence). CDR3 DNA: TGTGCCAGCAGTCGCCTAGCTTCGGGGGATACGCAGTATTTT. It is translated as CASSRLASGDTQYF.

This clonotype was seen a few times. The chain employs TRBV6-1 and TRBJ2-5, with 7 positions matching TRBD2. V gave up 5 bases and J gave up 1 base; unmatched junction bases: 10. Germline V lookup: CDR1 MNHNS, CDR2 SASEGT. The CDR3 length is 16 residues. CDR3 protein: CASSPTWGGFQETQYF. CDR3 nucleotides: TGTGCCAGCAGTCCAACGTGGGGGGGGTTCCAAGAGACCCAGTACTTC.

This sequence joins TRBV6-5 and TRBJ1-2; TRBD1 might be the D (5 bases). This CDR3 comprises 14 residues. The V gene lost 0 bases and the J gene lost 0 bases, with 5 bases spanning the gap. In germline, CDR1 is MNHEY, CDR2 SVGAGI. The CDR3 region has the DNA TGTGCCAGCAGTTACTCCAGGGCTAACTATGGCTACACCTTC. This codes for CASSYSRANYGYTF.

This clonotype rates as medium-sized. The rearrangement uses TRBV9 and TRBJ1-1; D gene unclear. Per germline, CDR1 SGDLS and CDR2 YYNGEE. The length of the CDR3 is 14 residues. V dropped 0 bases and J dropped 1 base, with 7 bases sitting between them. This CDR3 is CASSVAAGNTEAFF. The DNA of the CDR3 is TGTGCCAGCAGCGTAGCTGCCGGGAACACTGAAGCTTTCTTT.

This chain links TRBV5-1 with TRBJ1-1, with D uncertain. V lost 3 bases and J lost 2, with 8 bases in between. CDR3 length: 13 residues. CDR1 is SGHRS and CDR2 is YFSETQ in the germline V gene. CDR3 nucleotides: TGCGCCAGCAGCTACGACTTCAACACTGAAGCTTTCTTT. Translating it yields CASSYDFNTEAFF.

Ten or more counts support this clonotype. The V gene is TRBV5-8, the J gene TRBJ2-3; D unresolved. V lost 0 bases and J lost 4, with 6 bases in between. The CDR3 consists of 13 residues. Germline loops: CDR1 SGHTS, CDR2 YDEGEE. The chain's CDR3 is CASSLGEADTQYF. The CDR3 DNA reads as TGTGCCAGCAGCTTGGGCGAGGCAGATACGCAGTATTTT.

In the case of this clonotype: One junction end disagrees with the germline gene, perhaps due to a read error. The CDR3 DNA follows: TGTGCCAACAGCTTAGTCAAACGGGACAGGAATTACAATGGGCAGTTCTTC. Its protein is CANSLVKRDRNYNGQFF. V gene TRBV7-9 combines with J gene TRBJ2-1, with 8 bases lining up with TRBD1. CDR1 SEHNR and CDR2 FQNEAQ come from the germline V gene (reference sequence). This CDR3 region has 17 residues.

This clonotype has a count of ten or more. This chain joins TRBV25-1 and TRBJ2-1; D might be TRBD1 or TRBD2, each matching 5 bases. This CDR3 contains 14 residues. The V end was cut by 3 bases, the J end by 7 bases, with 13 bases between. The germline V gene encodes CDR1 MGHDK and CDR2 SYGVNS. The CDR3 here is CASSDPPGANEQFF. CDR3 coding DNA: TGTGCCAGCAGTGATCCCCCCGGGGCGAATGAGCAGTTCTTC.

About this clonotype: Relative to the germline gene, one junction end is altered; a read error may explain this. This chain joins TRBV5-1 and TRBJ2-5; D could derive from TRBD1 or TRBD2 (5 bases each). CDR1 is SGHRS, CDR2 YFSETQ, per germline. The CDR3 is 14 amino acids. The CDR3 here is CVSKLGDGKETQYF. The CDR3 DNA reads TGCGTCAGCAAATTAGGGGACGGAAAAGAGACCCAGTACTTC.

Remarks on this clonotype: A much larger clone differs by one base, so this may be a read error. The rearrangement joins TRBV7-8 to TRBJ1-5, with 7 bases aligning to TRBD1. Unmatched junction bases numbered 7, after V lost 5 bases and J lost 0 bases. CDR1 and CDR2 from the germline V gene are SGHVS and FQNEAQ. The CDR3 is made up of 16 amino acids. The CDR3 is CASSPGTVASNQPQHF. CDR3 nucleotides: TGTGCCAGCAGCCCCGGGACAGTTGCTAGCAATCAGCCCCAGCATTTT.

This clonotype is categorized as medium-sized. The chain carries TRBV12-3 or TRBV12-4 and TRBJ1-2, with a tentative D call TRBD1 (6 bases). V was pared by 6 bases and J by 2 bases, with 7 bases between. The CDR3 has 12 amino acids. Here the CDR3 reads CASRDRNYGYTF. For the CDR3, the DNA is TGTGCCAGCAGGGACAGAAACTATGGCTACACCTTC.

A note on this clonotype: Possible read error: a much larger clone is one base away. Here the CDR3 omits its conserved ending phenylalanine or tryptophan, so a read error is the likely source. The V and J genes are TRBV4-2 and TRBJ1-1; weak D call: TRBD1 (5 bases). Looked up from germline, CDR1 is LGHNA and CDR2 is YNFKEQ. Trimming took off 0 bases at V and 4 bases at J, with 9 bases between the two ends. This CDR3 spans 14 amino acids. CDR3 protein: CASSQDEGSTEAFL. The CDR3 DNA reads TGTGCCAGCAGCCAAGACGAGGGGAGCACTGAAGCTTTCCTT.

This clonotype occurred a few times. The CDR3 sequence is CASSFGTGGTDYNEQFF. The CDR3 bases are TGTGCCAGCAGTTTCGGGACAGGGGGGACGGACTACAATGAGCAGTTCTTC. The J gene is TRBJ2-1, the V gene TRBV6-2 or TRBV6-3, with TRBD1 matching 11 bases. Germline V gives CDR1 MNHEY, CDR2 SVGEGT. Germline trimming cut 4 bases from V and 3 bases from J; bases unmatched to any gene: 8. The CDR3 has 17 amino acids.